Below, one T cell receptor beta chain is given with its context. Time point denoted: peripheral blood 6 weeks after treatment start. These data belong to a study of PD-L1 blockade in urothelial cancer. Across the whole study: Study patients had been treated with 0 to 3 previous chemotherapy regimens.

Data came from immunoSEQ multiplex PCR; TCRdb stores just in-frame clones and leaves some out. The repertoire holds more than 95,000 clones, roughly 83% seen once, with about 2.4% in the top ten. Per the germline V gene, CDR1 is SEHNR and CDR2 is FQNEAQ (reference sequence). There are 13 residues in the CDR3. The V and J ends lost 5 bases and 6 bases respectively, with 8 bases between them. This clonotype was sampled from a man in his fifties with urothelial cancer. This chain joins TRBV7-9 and TRBJ1-6; no clear D. Source: PBMCs, taken around atezolizumab (anti-PD-L1) treatment. The CDR3 DNA follows: TGTGCCAGCAGCGAACAGACTAATTCACCCCTCCACTTT. Its protein product is CASSEQTNSPLHF.